These 18 T cell receptor beta chains share one sample of origin, sequenced in a study of T cell responses to AZD1222 COVID-19 vaccine. Assay: immunoSEQ multiplex PCR; the TCRdb copy retains only in-frame clones and omits some. Of about 84,000 clones in the sample, about 86% are singletons; the top ten hold 4.5% to 7%. The sequencing here drew on peripheral blood, taken 28 days after the second AZD1222 dose. These receptors all stem from an adult who received the AZD1222 COVID-19 vaccine.

The count of this clone is one. V gene TRBV5-5 combines with J gene TRBJ1-2; perhaps TRBD1 as D (6 bases). Germline lookup yields CDR1 SGHKS and CDR2 YYEKEE (reference sequence). The CDR3 extends over 14 amino acids. The germline V and J ends were trimmed by 0 bases and 4 bases, with 10 bases remaining between them. DNA for the CDR3: TGTGCCAGCAGCTTGGCTACGGGGGCCTATGGCTACACCTTC. It translates to CASSLATGAYGYTF. The full variable domain, rest sourced from reference TRBV5-5 and TRBJ1-2, is DAGVTQSPTHLIKTRGQQVTLRCSPISGHKSVSWYQQVLGQGPQFIFQYYEKEERGRGNFPDRFSARQFPNYSSELNVNALLLGDSALYLCASSLATGAYGYTFGSGTRLTVV.

The chain recombines TRBV3-1 (or the pseudogene TRBV3-2) with TRBJ2-7; D not resolved. This CDR3 has 13 residues. Trimming took off 4 bases at V and 2 bases at J, with 9 bases between the two ends. Germline V gives CDR1 LGHDT, CDR2 YNNKEL (reference sequence). The CDR3 nucleotides are TGTGCCAGCAGCCCAACAGACACCTACGAGCAGTACTTC. This translates into CASSPTDTYEQYF.

In its sample, this clone was seen a few times. The genes are TRBV10-2 and TRBJ2-1; a weak D match, TRBD2 (5 bases). The CDR3 consists of 14 residues. From germline, CDR1 is WSHSY and CDR2 SAAADI. The V end was cut by 2 bases, the J end by 3 bases, with 8 bases between. The CDR3 spells CASSEPRDYNEQFF. The CDR3 coding sequence is TGCGCCAGCAGTGAGCCCCGGGACTACAATGAGCAGTTCTTC.

The gene calls are TRBV19 and TRBJ2-1; maybe TRBD1 (6 bases). This CDR3 region has 15 residues. The germline gives CDR1 LNHDA, CDR2 SQIVND (reference sequence). The V end lost 1 base, the J end lost 5 bases, and 12 bases lay between the germline ends. The CDR3 nucleotides are TGTGCCAGTAGTATAGGAAGGGACACACACAATGAGCAGTTCTTC. Translating it yields CASSIGRDTHNEQFF. Filled out from reference TRBV19 and TRBJ2-1, the complete variable domain reads DGGITQSPKYLFRKEGQNVTLSCEQNLNHDAMYWYRQDPGQGLRLIYYSQIVNDFQKGDIAEGYSVSREKKESFPLTVTSAQKNPTAFYLCASSIGRDTHNEQFFGPGTRLTVL.

The rearrangement joins TRBV19 to TRBJ2-5, with 8 bases fitting TRBD1. The CDR3 runs to 14 residues. Trimming cost V 7 bases and J 2 bases; bases outside gene matches: 6. The germline CDR1 and CDR2 sequences are LNHDA and SQIVND (reference sequence). In DNA form, the CDR3 reads TGTGCCAGTACCCAGGGGACAGGACAAGAGACCCAGTACTTC. Its translation is CASTQGTGQETQYF.

This chain joins TRBV9 and TRBJ1-2; D is unresolved. The CDR3 extends over 12 amino acids. V was shortened by 3 bases and J by 7 bases, with 10 bases between the two germline ends. Germline CDR1 and CDR2: SGDLS and YYNGEE. This CDR3 is CASSARWGGYTF. DNA of the CDR3: TGTGCCAGCAGCGCTCGATGGGGTGGCTACACCTTC.

The chain is built from TRBV7-8 and TRBJ2-3, with 15 bases lining up with TRBD2. CDR3 length equals 15 residues. V shed 4 bases, J shed 8 bases, and the junction held 4 bases outside the gene matches. Per germline, CDR1 SGHVS and CDR2 FQNEAQ. CDR3 DNA: TGTGCCAGCAGCTATGGACTAGCGGGAGGGGGTACGCAGTATTTT. Translated: CASSYGLAGGGTQYF.

V gene TRBV7-8 combines with J gene TRBJ2-7; 11 nucleotides match TRBD2. Germline CDR1 SGHVS, CDR2 FQNEAQ. The CDR3 consists of 18 residues. V lost 2 bases, J lost 6 bases, and 15 bases stayed unmatched. CDR3 nucleotide sequence: TGTGCCAGCAGCTTACCTAGCGGGAGGACACGCTCCCACTCCGAGCAGTACTTC. This sequence encodes CASSLPSGRTRSHSEQYF.

The chain combines TRBV30 with TRBJ2-7; no firm D call. The CDR3 has 14 residues. CDR1 is GTSNPN, CDR2 SVGIG, per germline (reference sequence). The V end lost 0 bases, the J end lost 6 bases, and 15 bases lay between the germline ends. The CDR3 is CAWSVVRAGSEQYF. In nucleotides, the CDR3 is TGTGCCTGGAGTGTAGTTAGGGCCGGCTCCGAGCAGTACTTC.

The chain uses TRBV29-1 and TRBJ2-3; 8 bases are a match to TRBD2. There are 14 residues in the CDR3. J lost 0 bases, V lost 5 bases, and 4 bases had no gene match. Germline V gene sequence: CDR1 SQVTM, CDR2 ANQGSEA. CDR3: CSVPAGESTDTQYF. DNA of the CDR3: TGCAGCGTTCCAGCGGGGGAGAGCACAGATACGCAGTATTTT.

This clone was seen once. Additional DNA sequences in this sample encode the identical CDR3. The rearrangement uses TRBV30 and TRBJ2-7; 11 positions agree with TRBD1. Germline loops: CDR1 GTSNPN, CDR2 SVGIG (reference sequence). V shed 5 bases, J shed 3 bases, and the junction held 0 bases outside the gene matches. The CDR3 loop spans 12 amino acids. Written as DNA, the CDR3 is TGTGCCTGGGGGACAGGGGGCTACGAGCAGTACTTC. Translated, it gives CAWGTGGYEQYF.

The chain joins TRBV7-9 to TRBJ2-3; the match to TRBD2 covers 16 bases. Germline V gives CDR1 SEHNR, CDR2 FQNEAQ (reference sequence). This CDR3 is 17 amino acids long. J was trimmed by 5 bases and V by 6 bases; bases with no gene match: 8. This chain's CDR3 is CASSEPGLAGGRDTQYF. As DNA, the CDR3 is TGTGCCAGCAGTGAACCGGGACTAGCGGGGGGGCGAGATACGCAGTATTTT.

V is TRBV3-1 (or the pseudogene TRBV3-2) and J is TRBJ2-1; D may be TRBD1 or TRBD2 (6 bases each). This CDR3 has 12 residues. Trimming removed 2 bases at V and 15 bases at J, with 14 bases between. CDR1 is LGHDT and CDR2 is YNNKEL in the germline V gene (reference sequence). CDR3 in DNA: TGTGCCAGCAGCCAACTAGGGGGGCTCAGGTTCTTC. Translating gives CASSQLGGLRFF.

This clone was seen only a few times. The gene calls are TRBV5-4 and TRBJ2-2, with D possibly TRBD2 on 5 matching bases. V was cut by 3 bases and J by 6 bases, with 15 bases left in between. Germline values: CDR1 SGHNT, CDR2 YYREEE (reference sequence). CDR3 size: 15 residues. CDR3 loop: CASSSARAGPGELFF. DNA for the CDR3: TGTGCCAGCAGCTCGGCGCGGGCTGGCCCCGGGGAGCTGTTTTTT. Full variable domain (missing parts from reference TRBV5-4 and TRBJ2-2): ETGVTQSPTHLIKTRGQQVTLRCSSQSGHNTVSWYQQALGQGPQFIFQYYREEENGRGNFPPRFSGLQFPNYSSELNVNALELDDSALYLCASSSARAGPGELFFGEGSRLTVL.

This chain links TRBV6-5 with TRBJ1-3; D unclear. Per germline, CDR1 MNHEY and CDR2 SVGAGI. The CDR3 runs 15 residues. V lost 3 bases to trimming and J lost 0 bases, with 9 bases between them. The CDR3: CASSYGTSSGNTIYF. CDR3 DNA: TGTGCCAGCAGTTATGGCACGAGCTCTGGAAACACCATATATTTT.

The V call is TRBV6-5, the J call TRBJ2-7, with 12 bases lining up with TRBD2. J was trimmed by 4 bases and V by 0 bases; bases with no gene match: 1. Germline V gives CDR1 MNHEY, CDR2 SVGAGI. The CDR3 contains 15 residues. DNA of the CDR3: TGTGCCAGCAGTTACTCGACTAGCGGGGGTTACGAGCAGTACTTC. This encodes CASSYSTSGGYEQYF.

The J gene is TRBJ2-3, the V gene TRBV3-1 (or the pseudogene TRBV3-2), with D unclear. Trimming took off 3 bases at V and 1 base at J, with 5 bases between the two ends. CDR1 LGHDT and CDR2 YNNKEL come from the germline V gene (reference sequence). The CDR3 is 13 amino acids. CDR3 DNA: TGTGCCAGCAGCCAGAAAGGCACAGATACGCAGTATTTT. Amino acid sequence: CASSQKGTDTQYF.

The chain has TRBV4-2 and TRBJ1-1; D remains ambiguous. Germline V gene sequence: CDR1 LGHNA, CDR2 YNFKEQ. CDR3 length equals 13 residues. Trimming cost V 1 base and J 1 base, with 4 bases left between them. CDR3 nucleotides: TGTGCCAGCAGCCAAGTGGAGAACACTGAAGCTTTCTTT. Amino acids: CASSQVENTEAFF.